The rows below give T cell receptor beta chains drawn from one sample of a study of cytomegalovirus exposure and HLA in healthy donors. Data came from immunoSEQ multiplex PCR; TCRdb stores just in-frame clones and leaves some out. This table holds some 130,000 clones, around 70% found once. Input material: PBMCs. The source of these receptors is a young man in good health and CMV-seronegative. The CDR3 runs from the conserved cysteine through the conserved F or W. The D gene is left open where the match is weak. Expanded clones get a size class; other rows say once, few or many, or leave the size out.

J gene | D gene | V gene | clone size | CDR3 protein | CDR3 DNA
TRBJ2-7 | NA | TRBV27 | NA | CASSLQSTPYEQYF | TGTGCCAGCAGTTTACAATCCACACCCTACGAGCAGTACTTC
TRBJ2-3 | TRBD2 | TRBV9 | few | CASSARLAGGADTQYF | TGTGCCAGCAGCGCTCGACTAGCGGGAGGTGCAGATACGCAGTATTTT
TRBJ1-5 | TRBD1 | TRBV30 | few | CAWSGQGYEPQHF | TGTGCCTGGAGTGGACAGGGTTATGAGCCCCAGCATTTT
TRBJ2-5 | NA | TRBV11-3 | NA | CASSQYTGSHQETQYF | TGTGCCAGCAGCCAATATACAGGGAGCCATCAAGAGACCCAGTACTTC
TRBJ2-7 | NA | TRBV2 | NA | CASSGRGASPYEQYF | TGTGCCAGCAGTGGACGGGGGGCCTCCCCGTACGAGCAGTACTTC
TRBJ1-2 | NA | TRBV4-3 | NA | CASSQGAGDADGYTF | TGCGCCAGCAGCCAAGGAGCAGGGGATGCGGATGGCTACACCTTC
TRBJ1-1 | NA | TRBV18 | NA | CASSVGGSEAFF | TGTGCCAGCTCAGTCGGTGGTTCTGAAGCTTTCTTT
TRBJ1-1 | NA | TRBV7-8 | NA | CASSANTGGKTFF | TGTGCCAGCAGCGCCAATACAGGTGGAAAAACTTTCTTT
TRBJ1-6 | NA | TRBV30 | NA | CAWRQGENSPLHF | TGTGCCTGGAGACAGGGAGAAAATTCACCCCTCCACTTT
TRBJ1-2 | NA | TRBV6-5 | NA | CASSYDGENYGYTF | TGTGCCAGCAGTTACGATGGGGAGAACTATGGCTACACCTTC
TRBJ1-2 | NA | TRBV28 | NA | CASSLVGVWGYTF | TGTGCCAGCAGTTTAGTCGGGGTCTGGGGCTACACCTTC
TRBJ2-3 | NA | TRBV5-1 | NA | CASSHSDSTDTQYF | TGCGCCAGCAGCCACTCGGACAGTACAGATACGCAGTATTTT
TRBJ1-4 | NA | TRBV7-8 | NA | CASSLDGAPNEKLFF | TGTGCCAGCAGCTTAGATGGGGCGCCTAATGAAAAACTGTTTTTT
TRBJ2-7 | TRBD1 | TRBV27 | NA | CASSSGTGGNYEQYF | TGTGCCAGCAGTTCAGGGACAGGGGGTAACTACGAGCAGTACTTC
TRBJ2-5 | NA | TRBV4-1 | NA | CASSQLAQETQYF | TGCGCCAGCAGCCAACTAGCGCAAGAGACCCAGTACTTC
TRBJ1-5 | TRBD1 | TRBV30 | NA | CAWGTTGGRQPQHF | TGTGCCTGGGGGACGACAGGGGGCCGTCAGCCCCAGCATTTT
TRBJ2-7 | NA | TRBV5-6 | NA | CASSLELDPYEQYF | TGTGCCAGCAGCTTGGAACTAGACCCCTACGAGCAGTACTTC
TRBJ1-1 | TRBD1 | TRBV30 | NA | CAWSPGQEAFF | TGTGCCTGGAGTCCGGGACAGGAAGCTTTCTTT
TRBJ1-3 | NA | TRBV28 | once | CASLPGGVISGNTIYF | TGTGCCAGCCTCCCCGGGGGGGTGATCTCTGGAAACACCATATATTTT
TRBJ1-5 | NA | TRBV19 | once | CASSLQRGNQPQHF | TGTGCCAGTAGCCTACAGAGGGGGAATCAGCCCCAGCATTTT
TRBJ1-1 | NA | TRBV28 | NA | CASSDRTNTEAFF | TGTGCCAGCAGCGACAGGACGAACACTGAAGCTTTCTTT
TRBJ2-5 | TRBD1 | TRBV20-1 | NA | CSARGTGEYF | TGCAGTGCTAGAGGGACAGGGGAGTACTTC
TRBJ2-1 | TRBD1 | TRBV25-1 | NA | CASSPDRGFPGSYNEQFF | TGTGCCAGCAGTCCGGACAGGGGATTCCCGGGATCTTACAATGAGCAGTTCTTC
TRBJ2-2 | TRBD1 | TRBV18 | NA | CASSRRDRSNTGELFF | TGTGCCAGCTCTCGCCGGGACAGGTCTAACACCGGGGAGCTGTTTTTT
TRBJ1-2 | TRBD1 | TRBV7-8 | NA | CASSLGTGGDLGDGYTF | TGTGCCAGCAGCTTAGGGACAGGGGGCGACTTGGGAGATGGCTACACCTTC
TRBJ1-4 | NA | TRBV7-2 | NA | CASSRRRGSDEKLFF | TGTGCCAGCAGCCGTAGGAGGGGATCAGATGAAAAACTGTTTTTT
TRBJ2-2 | NA | TRBV5-5 | NA | CASSLSPGTWVTGELFF | TGTGCCAGCAGCCTTTCTCCCGGGACTTGGGTGACCGGGGAGCTGTTTTTT
TRBJ2-1 | NA | TRBV7-3 | NA | CASSPGGGQYNEQFF | TGTGCCAGCAGCCCAGGCGGGGGCCAATACAATGAGCAGTTCTTC
TRBJ2-2 | NA | TRBV19 | NA | CASRGQNTGELFF | TGTGCCAGTAGGGGACAGAACACCGGGGAGCTGTTTTTT
TRBJ1-3 | NA | TRBV7-8 | NA | CASSLGPGKWGNTIYF | TGTGCCAGCAGCTTAGGGCCAGGGAAGTGGGGAAACACCATATATTTT
TRBJ2-1 | NA | TRBV10-3 | NA | CAISGTSISYNEQFF | TGTGCCATCAGTGGGACTTCGATATCGTACAATGAGCAGTTCTTC
TRBJ2-7 | TRBD2 | TRBV4-3 | NA | CASSQEIAGGPGEQYF | TGCGCCAGCAGCCAAGAAATAGCGGGGGGGCCGGGCGAGCAGTACTTC
TRBJ1-1 | NA | TRBV5-8 | NA | CASSLERSAPEAFF | TGTGCCAGCAGCTTGGAGAGGTCGGCGCCTGAAGCTTTCTTT
TRBJ1-2 | TRBD1 | TRBV30 | few | CAWSAGTASYGYTF | TGTGCCTGGAGTGCGGGGACAGCTAGCTATGGCTACACCTTC
TRBJ2-1 | NA | TRBV5-1 | few | CASSFRTDSSYNEQFF | TGCGCCAGCAGCTTCCGGACAGACAGCTCCTACAATGAGCAGTTCTTC
TRBJ1-1 | NA | TRBV27 | NA | CASSDSTVNTEAFF | TGTGCCAGCAGTGACAGTACTGTGAACACTGAAGCTTTCTTT
TRBJ2-7 | TRBD1 | TRBV11-2 | NA | CASSPDRDYEQYF | TGTGCCAGCAGCCCGGACAGGGACTACGAGCAGTACTTC
TRBJ2-1 | TRBD2 | TRBV28 | NA | CASRAGVVNEQFF | TGTGCCAGCAGAGCGGGGGTGGTGAATGAGCAGTTCTTC
TRBJ1-6 | NA | TRBV4-3 | NA | CASSQDGEISPLHF | TGCGCCAGCAGCCAAGACGGTGAAATTTCACCCCTCCACTTT
TRBJ2-1 | TRBD2 | TRBV15 | NA | CATSSRGTSGGRYNEQFF | TGTGCCACCAGCTCACGAGGGACTAGCGGGGGTCGGTACAATGAGCAGTTCTTC
TRBJ2-7 | NA | TRBV28 | NA | CASSPPTGATYYEQYF | TGTGCCAGCAGTCCCCCGACAGGCGCGACGTACTACGAGCAGTACTTC
TRBJ2-7 | TRBD1 | TRBV6-1 | NA | CASSEEMGQGAYEQYF | TGTGCCAGCAGTGAAGAGATGGGACAGGGGGCCTACGAGCAGTACTTC
TRBJ1-5 | NA | TRBV6-5 | NA | CASSNGGASNQPQHF | TGTGCCAGCAGCAACGGGGGGGCCAGCAATCAGCCCCAGCATTTT
TRBJ2-1 | TRBD1 | TRBV7-2 | NA | CASSLTYGQGYNEQFF | TGTGCCAGCAGCTTAACGTACGGACAGGGATATAATGAGCAGTTCTTC
TRBJ2-3 | NA | TRBV6-4 | NA | CASIRSLTDTQYF | TGTGCCAGCATACGGTCCCTCACAGATACGCAGTATTTT
TRBJ1-1 | NA | TRBV19 | NA | CASRSDQGSTEAFF | TGTGCCAGTAGATCAGACCAAGGGAGCACTGAAGCTTTCTTT
TRBJ1-1 | NA | TRBV19 | NA | CASSIWNTEAFF | TGTGCCAGTAGTATCTGGAACACTGAAGCTTTCTTT
TRBJ1-4 | TRBD1 | TRBV6-5 | few | CASRAGTGLNEKLFF | TGTGCCAGCAGGGCCGGGACAGGGCTTAATGAAAAACTGTTTTTT
TRBJ1-2 | NA | TRBV5-1 | NA | CASSEFYGSGYTF | TGCGCCAGCAGCGAGTTCTATGGTTCCGGCTACACCTTC
TRBJ2-7 | NA | TRBV6-1 | few | CASSRTYSYEQYF | TGTGCCAGCAGTAGGACTTATTCCTACGAGCAGTACTTC
TRBJ2-5 | NA | TRBV7-9 | NA | CASRPTGRGETQYF | TGTGCCAGCAGACCGACAGGTCGTGGGGAGACCCAGTACTTC
TRBJ2-7 | TRBD2 | TRBV10-3 | once | CAISESREGPSEQYF | TGTGCCATCAGTGAGTCTCGGGAGGGCCCGTCGGAGCAGTACTTC
TRBJ2-7 | NA | TRBV5-5 | NA | CASSPGPTGYEQYF | TGTGCCAGCAGCCCCGGACCGACAGGCTACGAGCAGTACTTC
TRBJ2-6 | TRBD2 | TRBV5-4 | few | CASSQDGGAGANVLTF | TGTGCCAGCAGCCAAGATGGGGGGGCTGGGGCCAACGTCCTGACTTTC
TRBJ2-3 | NA | TRBV18 | NA | CASSTGTDTQYF | TGTGCCAGCTCAACGGGCACAGATACGCAGTATTTT
TRBJ2-3 | TRBD2 | TRBV5-1 | NA | CASSSGTSGTDTQYF | TGCGCCAGCAGCTCGGGGACTAGCGGCACAGATACGCAGTATTTT
TRBJ2-1 | TRBD1 | TRBV7-9 | NA | CASSLSGQGAAEQFF | TGTGCCAGCAGCTTATCGGGACAGGGGGCTGCTGAGCAGTTCTTC
TRBJ1-2 | TRBD1 | TRBV19 | NA | CASRSGTAQYGYTF | TGTGCCAGTAGGTCGGGGACAGCCCAATATGGCTACACCTTC
TRBJ1-5 | NA | TRBV30 | NA | CAWSATVFNQPQHF | TGTGCCTGGAGCGCGACAGTATTTAATCAGCCCCAGCATTTT
TRBJ2-7 | TRBD1 | TRBV28 | NA | CASGSIGQESSYEQYF | TGTGCCAGCGGGTCAATAGGACAGGAGAGCTCCTACGAGCAGTACTTC